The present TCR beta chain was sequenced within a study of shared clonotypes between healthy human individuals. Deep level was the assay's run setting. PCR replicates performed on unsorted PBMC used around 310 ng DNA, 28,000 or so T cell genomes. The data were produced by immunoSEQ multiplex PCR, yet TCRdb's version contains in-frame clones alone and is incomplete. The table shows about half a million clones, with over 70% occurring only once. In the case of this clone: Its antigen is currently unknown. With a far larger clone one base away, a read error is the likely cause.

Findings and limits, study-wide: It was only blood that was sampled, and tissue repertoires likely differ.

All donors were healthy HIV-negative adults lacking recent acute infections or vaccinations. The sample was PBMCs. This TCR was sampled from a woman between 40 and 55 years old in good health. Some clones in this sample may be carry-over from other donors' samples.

CDR3 sequence: CATSRAWTYYEQYF. The CDR3 DNA is TGTGCCACCAGCAGAGCCTGGACATACTACGAGCAGTACTTC. The genes are TRBV15 and TRBJ2-7; possible D gene TRBD1, 5 bases. V lost 1 base, J lost 3 bases, and 10 bases lay in between. CDR3 size: 14 residues. CDR1 LNHNV and CDR2 YYDKDF come from the germline V gene (reference sequence).